The clone carrying this TCR beta chain was detected only once. From germline, CDR1 is SEHNR and CDR2 FQNEAQ (reference sequence). Trimming shortened V by 5 bases and J by 5 bases, and 12 bases separated the two germline ends. The length of the CDR3 is 13 residues. This specimen belongs to a study of T-cell reconstitution after alpha-beta-depleted transplantation in children. It was with unique molecular identifiers that the TCRbeta library was prepared. A single record per CDR3 protein comes from TCRdb applying MiXCR to the PCR reads. The sample gives approximately 400,000 distinct CDR3 sequences, roughly 10% of which show up once; 4.5% to 7% is in the top ten.

The input for sequencing was PBMCs from the stem cell graft donor, taken from the stem cell graft. The V and J genes are TRBV7-9 and TRBJ2-5; D possibly corresponds to TRBD1 (6 bases). The TCR comes from a human donor who donated a stem cell graft to a child with acute myeloid leukemia. The CDR3 protein is CASSLYRAETQYF. The CDR3 DNA follows: TGTGCCAGCAGCCTCTACAGGGCCGAGACCCAGTACTTC.